The clone carrying this T cell receptor (beta chain) is a singleton in its sample. The antigen is undetermined. This CDR3 spans 13 amino acids. CDR1 is MNHEY, CDR2 SVGAGI, per germline. V lost 9 bases and J lost 6, with 15 bases in between. This sample was included in a study of cytotoxic CD8 clonotypes in ibrutinib-treated CLL. Study-level information: Responses: around 25 partial, 2 complete; after median approximately 67 months, around 14 stayed remitted, around twelve progressed.

TCRdb keeps only in-frame clones here, not all; method: immunoSEQ multiplex PCR. The repertoire holds some 200,000 clones, 79% seen once, with about an eighth in the top ten. General study results and limits: Rare overall, public clonotypes shrank or held steady under therapy.

This chain connects TRBV6-5 to TRBJ1-5; weak D call: TRBD1 (5 bases). The receptor was derived from a human donor with chronic lymphocytic leukemia. The sequenced sample was PBMCs, obtained after 12 months of ibrutinib treatment. The CDR3 sequence: CASGRGTGQPQHF. CDR3 in DNA: TGTGCCAGTGGCAGAGGGACTGGTCAGCCCCAGCATTTT.